A single sample is the source of the 23 T cell receptor beta chains below, sequenced in a study of cytomegalovirus exposure and HLA in healthy donors. This PCR relied on a set of 60 Vbeta primers and 13 Jbeta primers. Clones were sequenced by immunoSEQ multiplex PCR, and TCRdb holds only the in-frame ones, with some missing. The sample contains 90,000 to 110,000 clones, 80% of which appear only once. The sequencing input was PBMCs. The receptors come from a man aged 25-40 years in good health and CMV-seropositive.

V and J are TRBV10-3 and TRBJ1-3; D gene unclear. This CDR3 is built from 14 residues. Per the germline V gene, CDR1 is ENHRY and CDR2 is SYGVKD. V lost 9 bases to trimming and J lost 0 bases, with 12 bases between them. CDR3 amino acids: CAIGEGHSGNTIYF. The CDR3 DNA reads TGTGCCATAGGCGAGGGCCACTCTGGAAACACCATATATTTT.

Note on this clone: Germline is not matched at one junction end, which may reflect a read error. The rearrangement links TRBV7-7 to TRBJ1-1, with D possibly matching TRBD1 (5 bases). This CDR3 region has 13 residues. Germline CDR1 SSHAT, CDR2 FNYEAQ (reference sequence). The CDR3 DNA is TGTGCTAGCAGCTCTGACAGGAACACTGAAGCTTTCTTT. This codes for CASSSDRNTEAFF.

The sample holds one count of this clone. V and J are TRBV29-1 and TRBJ2-7; 9 bases line up with TRBD2. Trimming at V came to 8 bases and at J to 3 bases, leaving 17 bases not matched to a gene. The germline gives CDR1 SQVTM, CDR2 ANQGSEA. This CDR3 spans 16 amino acids. CDR3 sequence reads: CSLEEGQRGDHYEQYF. DNA for the CDR3: TGCAGCCTAGAAGAGGGCCAGCGGGGGGACCACTACGAGCAGTACTTC.

V gene TRBV27 combines with J gene TRBJ1-6; D call uncertain. The germline V gene has CDR1 MNHEY and CDR2 SMNVEV (reference sequence). The V and J ends lost 2 bases and 0 bases respectively, with 8 bases between them. This CDR3 spans 16 amino acids. CDR3 DNA sequence: TGTGCCAGCAGTTTAGTGAGGAGCTCCTATAATTCACCCCTCCACTTT. The encoded protein is CASSLVRSSYNSPLHF.

The chain joins TRBV11-2 to TRBJ2-2; possibly TRBD2 for D (6 bases). The germline V gene has CDR1 SGHAT and CDR2 FQNNGV. The CDR3 has 15 amino acids. Trimming removed 5 bases from V and 4 bases from J, with 14 bases in between. The CDR3 coding sequence is TGTGCCAGCAGCCTCGGAGGGGCTCCCACCGGGGAGCTGTTTTTT. This encodes CASSLGGAPTGELFF.

This clone was seen just once. The chain recombines TRBV19 with TRBJ1-5; 7 nucleotides match TRBD1. Germline CDR1 is LNHDA and CDR2 is SQIVND (reference sequence). The junction had 22 bases not matched to a gene; V was cut back by 5 bases and J by 6 bases. The CDR3 sequence is 19 residues long. The CDR3 here is CASSAPRGQSGHLGQPQHF. CDR3 DNA: TGTGCCAGTAGTGCACCCCGGGGACAGTCGGGGCATTTGGGTCAGCCCCAGCATTTT.

The chain combines TRBV7-6 with TRBJ2-1; D possibly corresponds to TRBD1 (6 bases). V lost 4 bases and J 6 bases, leaving 10 bases between the germline ends. The CDR3 runs to 13 residues. Germline CDR1 reads SGHVS; CDR2 reads FNYEAQ. In DNA form, the CDR3 reads TGTGCCAGCAGCTGGGGACAAGGCAATGAGCAGTTCTTC. It encodes CASSWGQGNEQFF.

CDR3 protein: CASSQEREQPQHF. As DNA, the CDR3 is TGTGCCAGCAGCCAAGAACGGGAGCAGCCCCAGCATTTT. V gene TRBV4-2 combines with J gene TRBJ1-5; D ambiguous. V was pared by 0 bases and J by 7 bases, with 7 bases between. CDR1 is LGHNA, CDR2 YNFKEQ, per germline. The CDR3 totals 13 residues.

The chain combines TRBV4-2 with TRBJ2-3; TRBD1 agrees at 7 bases. The CDR3 contains 16 residues. The trim removed 5 bases at V and 0 bases at J, leaving 8 bases unmatched. CDR1 is LGHNA and CDR2 is YNFKEQ in the germline V gene. The CDR3 DNA follows: TGTGCCAGCAGCTATCAACAGGGGAGTAGCACAGATACGCAGTATTTT. This sequence encodes CASSYQQGSSTDTQYF.

The CDR3 nucleotides are TGTGCCAGCAGCTCGACAGGGGGTGCGCGCTACGAGCAGTACTTC. Its translation: CASSSTGGARYEQYF. The V call is TRBV7-8, the J call TRBJ2-7; 9 nucleotides agree with TRBD1. Trimming removed 4 bases from V and 3 bases from J; junction bases left unmatched: 7. The CDR3 sequence is 15 residues long. CDR1 SGHVS and CDR2 FQNEAQ come from the germline V gene.

The chain recombines TRBV29-1 with TRBJ2-5; 13 bases line up with TRBD2. The CDR3 contains 14 residues. Germline-derived CDR1 and CDR2 are SQVTM and ANQGSEA. Germline trimming cut 4 bases from V and 3 bases from J; bases unmatched to any gene: 2. Here the CDR3 reads CSVGTSGGEETQYF. The CDR3 nucleotides read TGCAGCGTTGGGACTAGCGGGGGAGAAGAGACCCAGTACTTC.

This clone has a handful of counts. This chain links TRBV13 with TRBJ2-7; perhaps TRBD2 as D (6 bases). Trimming removed 4 bases from V and 5 bases from J, with 15 bases in between. The CDR3 has 14 amino acids. Germline values: CDR1 PRHDT, CDR2 FYEKMQ (reference sequence). This chain's CDR3 is CASSYDTGVHEQYF. The CDR3 bases are TGTGCCAGCAGCTACGACACGGGGGTCCACGAGCAGTACTTC.

The chain recombines TRBV15 with TRBJ2-5; D is perhaps TRBD2 (5 bases). The V end lost 1 base, the J end lost 4 bases, and 22 bases lay between the germline ends. The V gene's germline CDR1 is LNHNV and CDR2 YYDKDF (reference sequence). This CDR3 contains 18 residues. CDR3 DNA sequence: TGTGCCACCAGCAGAGTGATTGTAAGCGGTGGATCAGGAGAGACCCAGTACTTC. Translating gives CATSRVIVSGGSGETQYF.

The chain employs TRBV10-3 and TRBJ1-2; 11 bases are shared with TRBD1. CDR1 and CDR2 (germline): ENHRY, SYGVKD. After removal of 5 bases from V and 8 bases from J, the junction contained 7 bases not matched to a gene. This CDR3 spans 14 amino acids. CDR3 nucleotide sequence: TGTGCCATCAGTCGGGACAGGGGGGTCGACGGCTACACCTTC. Protein sequence: CAISRDRGVDGYTF.

A few counts support this clone. This chain joins TRBV16 and TRBJ2-1; 12 bases line up with TRBD2. V shed 0 bases and J 6 bases; nucleotides not matched to a gene: 3. CDR1 KGHSY and CDR2 FQNENV come from the germline V gene. The CDR3 length is 16 residues. The CDR3 loop is CASSQSTSGGINEQFF. As DNA, the CDR3 is TGTGCCAGCAGCCAATCGACTAGCGGGGGTATCAATGAGCAGTTCTTC.

This clone was recorded once. The rearrangement links TRBV19 to TRBJ1-4; D remains unclear. The CDR3 spans 15 residues. Trimming left V 2 bases short and J 6 bases short, with 13 bases between. Per the germline V gene, CDR1 is LNHDA and CDR2 is SQIVND (reference sequence). The CDR3 sequence is CASSISGWSHEKLFF. CDR3 nucleotide sequence: TGTGCCAGTAGTATATCGGGTTGGAGTCATGAAAAACTGTTTTTT.

In regard to this clone: At one end the junction does not follow the germline gene, possibly because of a read error. This chain connects TRBV7-7 to TRBJ2-5; the D gene is possibly TRBD1 (5 bases). The CDR3 loop spans 13 amino acids. Germline V gives CDR1 SSHAT, CDR2 FNYEAQ (reference sequence). In DNA, the CDR3 is TGTGCTAGCAGCTCCTCGCAGGGAGAGACCCAGTACTTC. Translation gives CASSSSQGETQYF.

The CDR3 nucleotides read TGTGCCAGCAGCATTACCGGGACAACCGTGGGCACTGAAGCTTTCTTT. Its protein is CASSITGTTVGTEAFF. This chain links TRBV11-2 with TRBJ1-1; TRBD1 is a possible D gene (6 bases). V lost 5 bases and J lost 4, with 20 bases in between. The CDR3 runs 16 residues. Germline assignment: CDR1 SGHAT and CDR2 FQNNGV.

A remark on this clone: One junction end does not reproduce the germline sequence, and a read error may be involved. The chain employs TRBV6-1 and TRBJ1-2; unclear D gene. In germline, CDR1 is MNHNS, CDR2 SASEGT. This CDR3 is built from 13 residues. CDR3 protein: CASSPDGNYVYTF. The CDR3, as DNA: TGTGCCAGCAGTCCGGACGGGAACTATGTCTACACCTTC.

The chain employs TRBV19 and TRBJ1-4; 8 nucleotides line up with TRBD1. Per the germline V gene, CDR1 is LNHDA and CDR2 is SQIVND (reference sequence). This CDR3 has 13 amino acids. Losses at the gene ends were 4 bases for V and 8 bases for J; bases not matched to a gene: 3. The CDR3 DNA reads TGTGCCAGTAGTACCAACAGGGGGGAAAAACTGTTTTTT. Encoded protein: CASSTNRGEKLFF.

V usage is TRBV6-1 and J usage is TRBJ2-1; 10 bases fit TRBD2. Germline V gene sequence: CDR1 MNHNS, CDR2 SASEGT. The CDR3 spans 15 residues. Germline trimming cut 6 bases from V and 2 bases from J; bases unmatched to any gene: 4. The CDR3 protein is CASRDLAGAYNEQFF. The CDR3 DNA follows: TGTGCCAGCAGAGATCTAGCGGGGGCCTACAATGAGCAGTTCTTC.

CDR3 in amino acids: CASSGPDYEQYF. The CDR3 DNA is TGTGCCAGTAGTGGGCCGGACTACGAGCAGTACTTC. The chain couples TRBV19 to TRBJ2-7; no firm D call. Trimming removed 5 bases from V and 3 bases from J, with 8 bases in between. There are 12 residues in the CDR3. Germline lookup yields CDR1 LNHDA and CDR2 SQIVND (reference sequence).

The chain combines TRBV5-6 with TRBJ2-7, with 7 bases that match TRBD1. Germline-derived CDR1 and CDR2 are SGHDT and YYEEEE. The CDR3 is 15 amino acids. After removal of 3 bases from V and 1 base from J, the junction contained 7 bases not matched to a gene. The CDR3, as DNA: TGTGCCAGCAGCTACTTCCAGACAGGGTCCTACGAGCAGTACTTC. Its protein product is CASSYFQTGSYEQYF.